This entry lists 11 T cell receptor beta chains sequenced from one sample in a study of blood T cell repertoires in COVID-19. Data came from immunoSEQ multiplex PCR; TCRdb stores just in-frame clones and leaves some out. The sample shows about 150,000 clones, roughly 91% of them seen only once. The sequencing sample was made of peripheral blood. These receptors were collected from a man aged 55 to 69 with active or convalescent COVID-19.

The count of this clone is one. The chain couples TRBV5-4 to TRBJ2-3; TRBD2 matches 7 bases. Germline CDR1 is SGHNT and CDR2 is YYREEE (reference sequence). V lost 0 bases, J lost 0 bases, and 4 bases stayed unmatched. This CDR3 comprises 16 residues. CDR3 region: CASSLGASGSTDTQYF. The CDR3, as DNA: TGTGCCAGCAGCTTGGGTGCTAGCGGAAGCACAGATACGCAGTATTTT. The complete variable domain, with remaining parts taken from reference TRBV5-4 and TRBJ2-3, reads ETGVTQSPTHLIKTRGQQVTLRCSSQSGHNTVSWYQQALGQGPQFIFQYYREEENGRGNFPPRFSGLQFPNYSSELNVNALELDDSALYLCASSLGASGSTDTQYFGPGTRLTVL.

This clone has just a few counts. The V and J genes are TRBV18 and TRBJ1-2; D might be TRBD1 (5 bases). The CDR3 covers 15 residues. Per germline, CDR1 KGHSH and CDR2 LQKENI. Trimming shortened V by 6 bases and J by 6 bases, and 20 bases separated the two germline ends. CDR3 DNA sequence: TGTGCCAGCTCCCTGTCCAGGGATGGGTCGAATGGCTACACCTTC. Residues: CASSLSRDGSNGYTF.

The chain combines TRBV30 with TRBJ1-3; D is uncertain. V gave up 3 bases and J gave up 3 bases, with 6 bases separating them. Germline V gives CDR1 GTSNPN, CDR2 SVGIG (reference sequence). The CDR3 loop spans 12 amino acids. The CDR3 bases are TGTGCCTGGAGGGCCGTTGGAAACACCATATATTTT. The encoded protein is CAWRAVGNTIYF.

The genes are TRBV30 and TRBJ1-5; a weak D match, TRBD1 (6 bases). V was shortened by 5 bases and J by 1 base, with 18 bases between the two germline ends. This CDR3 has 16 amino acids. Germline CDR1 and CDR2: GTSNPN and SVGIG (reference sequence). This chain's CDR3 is CAWDRGGARSNQPQHF. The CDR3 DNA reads TGTGCCTGGGATCGAGGGGGGGCGAGGAGCAATCAGCCCCAGCATTTT.

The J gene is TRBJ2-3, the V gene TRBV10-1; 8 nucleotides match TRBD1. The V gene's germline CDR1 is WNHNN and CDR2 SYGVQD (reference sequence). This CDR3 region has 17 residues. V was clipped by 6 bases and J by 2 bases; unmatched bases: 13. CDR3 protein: CASSPRTGNYYTDTQYF. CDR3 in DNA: TGCGCCAGCAGCCCTAGGACAGGGAATTACTACACAGATACGCAGTATTTT.

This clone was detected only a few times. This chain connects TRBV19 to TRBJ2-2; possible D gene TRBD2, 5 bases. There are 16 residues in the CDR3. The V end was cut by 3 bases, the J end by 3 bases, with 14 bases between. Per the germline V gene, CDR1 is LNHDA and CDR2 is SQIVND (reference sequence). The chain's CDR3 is CASSMEVARYTGELFF. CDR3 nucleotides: TGTGCCAGTAGTATGGAGGTCGCTCGGTACACCGGGGAGCTGTTTTTT.

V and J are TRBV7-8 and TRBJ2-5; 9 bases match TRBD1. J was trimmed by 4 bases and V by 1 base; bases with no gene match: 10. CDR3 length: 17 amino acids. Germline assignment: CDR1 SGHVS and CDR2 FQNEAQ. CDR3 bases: TGTGCCAGCAGCTTAGGCGGGACAGGGCGGCAAATAGAGACCCAGTACTTC. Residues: CASSLGGTGRQIETQYF.

The CDR3, as DNA: TGTGCCAGCATCGAGCGGGGGGTCCAAGAGACCCAGTACTTC. As protein: CASIERGVQETQYF. This chain connects TRBV2 to TRBJ2-5; 9 bases fit TRBD2. CDR3 length: 14 residues. J gave up 1 base and V 7 bases, and 4 bases lay outside the gene matches. Germline V gives CDR1 SNHLY, CDR2 FYNNEI.

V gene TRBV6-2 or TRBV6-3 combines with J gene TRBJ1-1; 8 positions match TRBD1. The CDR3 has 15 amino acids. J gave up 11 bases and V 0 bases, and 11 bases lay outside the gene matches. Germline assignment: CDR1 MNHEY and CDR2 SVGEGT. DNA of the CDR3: TGTGCCAGCAGTTACTCGGGACAGGTGAAACTGAGGGCTTTCTTT. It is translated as CASSYSGQVKLRAFF.

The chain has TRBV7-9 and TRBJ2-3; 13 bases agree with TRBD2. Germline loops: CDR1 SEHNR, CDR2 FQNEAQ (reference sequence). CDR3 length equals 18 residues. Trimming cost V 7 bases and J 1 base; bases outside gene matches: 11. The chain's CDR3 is CASTPTSGGTPGTDTQYF. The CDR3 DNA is TGTGCCAGCACCCCGACTAGCGGGGGGACCCCTGGCACAGATACGCAGTATTTT.

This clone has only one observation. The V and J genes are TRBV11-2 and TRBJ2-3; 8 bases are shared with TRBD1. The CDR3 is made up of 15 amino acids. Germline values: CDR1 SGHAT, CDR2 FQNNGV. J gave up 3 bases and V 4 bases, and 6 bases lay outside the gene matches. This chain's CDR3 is CASSSTGGLTDTQYF. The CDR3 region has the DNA TGTGCCAGCAGCTCCACAGGGGGACTGACAGATACGCAGTATTTT.